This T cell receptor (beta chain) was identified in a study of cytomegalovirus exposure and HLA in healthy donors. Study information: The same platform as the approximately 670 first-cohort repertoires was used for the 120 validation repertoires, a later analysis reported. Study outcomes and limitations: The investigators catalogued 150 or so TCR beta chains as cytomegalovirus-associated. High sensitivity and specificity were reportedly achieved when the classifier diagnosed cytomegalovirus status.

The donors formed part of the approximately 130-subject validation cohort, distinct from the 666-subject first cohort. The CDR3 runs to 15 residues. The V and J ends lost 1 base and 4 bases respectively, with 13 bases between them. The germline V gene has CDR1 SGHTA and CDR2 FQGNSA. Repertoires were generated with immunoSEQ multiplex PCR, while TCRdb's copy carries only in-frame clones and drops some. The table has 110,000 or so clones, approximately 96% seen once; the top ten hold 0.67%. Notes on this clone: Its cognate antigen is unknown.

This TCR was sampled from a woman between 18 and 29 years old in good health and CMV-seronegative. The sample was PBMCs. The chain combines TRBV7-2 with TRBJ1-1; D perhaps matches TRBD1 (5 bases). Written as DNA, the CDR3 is TGTGCCAGCAGCTTAGGCCAGGGTTTCGGCACTGAAGCTTTCTTT. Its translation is CASSLGQGFGTEAFF.